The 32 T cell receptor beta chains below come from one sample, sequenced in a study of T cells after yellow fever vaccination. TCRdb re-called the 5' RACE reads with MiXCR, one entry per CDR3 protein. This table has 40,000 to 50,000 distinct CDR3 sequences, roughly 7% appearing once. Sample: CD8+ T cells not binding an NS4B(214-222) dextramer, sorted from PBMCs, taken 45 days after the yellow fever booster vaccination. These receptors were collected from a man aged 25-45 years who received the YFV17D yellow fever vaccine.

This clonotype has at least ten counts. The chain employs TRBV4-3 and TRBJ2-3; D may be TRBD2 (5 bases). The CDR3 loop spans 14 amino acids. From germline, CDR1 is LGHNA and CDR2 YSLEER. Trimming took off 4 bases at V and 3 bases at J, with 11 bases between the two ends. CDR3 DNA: TGCGCCAGCAGCCCCATGGGAGATACAGATACGCAGTATTTT. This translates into CASSPMGDTDTQYF.

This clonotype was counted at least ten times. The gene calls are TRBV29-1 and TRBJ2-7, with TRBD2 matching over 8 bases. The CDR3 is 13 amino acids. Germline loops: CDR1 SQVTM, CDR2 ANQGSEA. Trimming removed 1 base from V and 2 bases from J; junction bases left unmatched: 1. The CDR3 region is CSVEVGRAYEQYF. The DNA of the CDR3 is TGCAGCGTTGAAGTCGGGAGGGCCTACGAGCAGTACTTC.

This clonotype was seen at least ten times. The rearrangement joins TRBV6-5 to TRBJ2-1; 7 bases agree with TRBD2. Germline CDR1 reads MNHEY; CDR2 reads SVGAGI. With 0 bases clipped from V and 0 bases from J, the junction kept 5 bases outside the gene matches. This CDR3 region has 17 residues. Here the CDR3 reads CASSYSPGLISYNEQFF. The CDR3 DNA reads TGTGCCAGCAGTTACTCACCGGGACTAATCTCCTACAATGAGCAGTTCTTC.

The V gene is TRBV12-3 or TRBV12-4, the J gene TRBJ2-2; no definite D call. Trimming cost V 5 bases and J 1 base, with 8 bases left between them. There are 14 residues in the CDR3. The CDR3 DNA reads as TGTGCCAGCAGTGGACGGATGAACACCGGGGAGCTGTTTTTT. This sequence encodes CASSGRMNTGELFF.

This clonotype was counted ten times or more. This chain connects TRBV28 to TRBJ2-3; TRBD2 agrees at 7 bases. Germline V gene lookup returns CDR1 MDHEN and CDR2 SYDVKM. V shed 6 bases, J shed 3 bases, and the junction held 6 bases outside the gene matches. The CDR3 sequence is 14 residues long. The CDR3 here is CASSPAGGTDTQYF. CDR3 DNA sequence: TGTGCCAGCAGCCCCGCCGGGGGGACAGATACGCAGTATTTT.

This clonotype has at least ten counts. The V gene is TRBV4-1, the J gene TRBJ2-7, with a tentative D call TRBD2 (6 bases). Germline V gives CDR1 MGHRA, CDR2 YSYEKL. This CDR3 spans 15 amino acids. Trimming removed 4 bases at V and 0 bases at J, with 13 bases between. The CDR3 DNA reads TGCGCCAGCAGCCTGGGTGGAGGGTACTCCTACGAGCAGTACTTC. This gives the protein CASSLGGGYSYEQYF.

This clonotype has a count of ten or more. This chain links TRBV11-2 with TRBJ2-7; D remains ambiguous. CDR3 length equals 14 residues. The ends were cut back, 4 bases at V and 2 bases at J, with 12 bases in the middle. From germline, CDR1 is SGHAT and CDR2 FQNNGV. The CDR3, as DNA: TGTGCCAGCAGCTGGGTAATCCCTCCCTACGAGCAGTACTTC. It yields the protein CASSWVIPPYEQYF.

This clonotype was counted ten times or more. The CDR3 reads CASSETGVGEQYF. CDR3 DNA sequence: TGTGCCAGCAGTGAGACGGGAGTAGGCGAGCAGTACTTC. V usage is TRBV6-2 or TRBV6-3 and J usage is TRBJ2-7; maybe TRBD2 (6 bases). The CDR3 is 13 amino acids. Trimming took off 5 bases at V and 6 bases at J, with 14 bases between the two ends. Germline V lookup: CDR1 MNHEY, CDR2 SVGEGT.

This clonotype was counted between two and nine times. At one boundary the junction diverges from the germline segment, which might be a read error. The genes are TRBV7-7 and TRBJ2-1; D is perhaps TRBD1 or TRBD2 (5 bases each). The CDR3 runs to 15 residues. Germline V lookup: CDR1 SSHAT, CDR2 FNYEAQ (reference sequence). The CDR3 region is CASSPTPSRDDEQFF. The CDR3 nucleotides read TGTGCTAGCAGCCCTACCCCGAGTAGGGACGATGAGCAGTTCTTC.

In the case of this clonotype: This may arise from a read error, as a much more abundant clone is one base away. The CDR3 loop is CSAPGSRGRETQYF. CDR3 nucleotide sequence: TGCAGTGCTCCCGGGAGTCGCGGGAGAGAGACCCAGTACTTC. This chain uses TRBV20-1 with TRBJ2-5; 7 bases fit TRBD2. Germline V CDR1 and CDR2: DFQATT, SNEGSKA (reference sequence). This CDR3 spans 14 amino acids. The V segment lost 5 bases and the J segment 4 bases; nucleotides outside the gene matches: 10.

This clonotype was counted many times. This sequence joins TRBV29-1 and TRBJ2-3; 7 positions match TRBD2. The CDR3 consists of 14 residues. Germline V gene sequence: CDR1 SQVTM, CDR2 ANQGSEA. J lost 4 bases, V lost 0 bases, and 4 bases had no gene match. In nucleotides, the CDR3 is TGCAGCGTTGAAGATTGGGGGGGGTCAGATACGCAGTATTTT. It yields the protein CSVEDWGGSDTQYF.

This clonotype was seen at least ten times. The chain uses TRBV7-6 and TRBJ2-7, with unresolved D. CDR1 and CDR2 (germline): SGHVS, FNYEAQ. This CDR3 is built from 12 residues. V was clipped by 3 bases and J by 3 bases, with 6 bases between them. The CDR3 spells CASSFSGYEQYF. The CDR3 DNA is TGTGCCAGCAGCTTTTCGGGCTACGAGCAGTACTTC. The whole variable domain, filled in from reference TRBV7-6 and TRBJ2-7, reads GAGVSQSPRYKVTKRGQDVALRCDPISGHVSLYWYRQALGQGPEFLTYFNYEAQQDKSGLPNDRFSAERPEGSISTLTIQRTEQRDSAMYRCASSFSGYEQYFGPGTRLTVT.

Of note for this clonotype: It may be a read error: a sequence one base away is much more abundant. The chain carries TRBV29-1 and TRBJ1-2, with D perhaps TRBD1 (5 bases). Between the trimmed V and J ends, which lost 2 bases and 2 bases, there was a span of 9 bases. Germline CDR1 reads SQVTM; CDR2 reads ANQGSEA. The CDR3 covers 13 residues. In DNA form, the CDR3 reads TGCAGCGTTGAATGGGACCCAAACTATGGCTACACCTTC. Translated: CSVEWDPNYGYTF.

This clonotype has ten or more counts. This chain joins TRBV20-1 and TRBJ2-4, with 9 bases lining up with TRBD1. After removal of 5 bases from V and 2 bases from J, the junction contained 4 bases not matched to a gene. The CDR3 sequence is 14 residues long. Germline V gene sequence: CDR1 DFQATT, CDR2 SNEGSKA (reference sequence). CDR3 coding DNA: TGCAGTGCTGCTGGACAGGGGTCCAAAAACATTCAGTACTTC. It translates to CSAAGQGSKNIQYF.

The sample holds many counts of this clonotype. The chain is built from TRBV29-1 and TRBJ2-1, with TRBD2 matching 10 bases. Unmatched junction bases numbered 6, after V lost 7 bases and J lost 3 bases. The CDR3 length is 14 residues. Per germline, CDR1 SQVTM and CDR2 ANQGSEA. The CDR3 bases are TGCAGCGCTCAGACTAGCGGGCTCTACAATGAGCAGTTCTTC. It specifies CSAQTSGLYNEQFF.

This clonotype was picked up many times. The CDR3 DNA is TGTGCCAGCAGCGAGTCCGGCCGTAGGGGGAATGAGCAGTTCTTC. It specifies CASSESGRRGNEQFF. The chain carries TRBV9 and TRBJ2-1, with a possible D match to TRBD1 (6 bases). The CDR3 is 15 residues long. V lost 3 bases, J lost 7 bases, and 17 bases lay in between. CDR1 is SGDLS and CDR2 is YYNGEE in the germline V gene.

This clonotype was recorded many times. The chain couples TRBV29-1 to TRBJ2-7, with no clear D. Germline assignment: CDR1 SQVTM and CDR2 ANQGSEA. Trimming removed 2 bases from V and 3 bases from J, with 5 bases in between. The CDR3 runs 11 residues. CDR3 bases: TGCAGCGTTGAAAGTTTCTACGAGCAGTACTTC. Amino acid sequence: CSVESFYEQYF.

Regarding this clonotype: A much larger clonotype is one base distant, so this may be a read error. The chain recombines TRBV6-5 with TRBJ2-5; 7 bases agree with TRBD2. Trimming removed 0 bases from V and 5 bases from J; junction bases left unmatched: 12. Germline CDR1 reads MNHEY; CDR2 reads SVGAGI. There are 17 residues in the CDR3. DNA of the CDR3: TGTGCCAGCAGTTACTCGGTACTAGCGAATACGCGGGAGACCCAGTACTTC. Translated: CASSYSVLANTRETQYF.

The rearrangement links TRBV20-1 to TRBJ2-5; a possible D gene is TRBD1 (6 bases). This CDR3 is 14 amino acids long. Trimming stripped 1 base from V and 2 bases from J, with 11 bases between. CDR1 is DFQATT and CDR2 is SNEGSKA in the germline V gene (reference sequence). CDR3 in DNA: TGCAGTGCTAGAGGTGGGACATGGCAAGAGACCCAGTACTTC. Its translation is CSARGGTWQETQYF.

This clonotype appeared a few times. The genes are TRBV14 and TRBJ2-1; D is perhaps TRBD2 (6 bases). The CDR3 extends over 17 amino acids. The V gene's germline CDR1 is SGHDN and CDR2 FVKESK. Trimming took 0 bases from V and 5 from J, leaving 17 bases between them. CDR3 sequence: CASSQDPSVILDNEQFF. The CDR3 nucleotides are TGTGCCAGCAGCCAAGATCCTAGCGTCATATTGGACAATGAGCAGTTCTTC.

DNA for the CDR3: TGTGCCAGCAGCTTAGATTTAGCCGGAGCCCCCTCAGATACGCAGTATTTT. This encodes CASSLDLAGAPSDTQYF. This chain uses TRBV11-2 with TRBJ2-3; no definite D call. V was pared by 0 bases and J by 4 bases, with 17 bases between. CDR1 SGHAT and CDR2 FQNNGV come from the germline V gene. This CDR3 is built from 17 residues.

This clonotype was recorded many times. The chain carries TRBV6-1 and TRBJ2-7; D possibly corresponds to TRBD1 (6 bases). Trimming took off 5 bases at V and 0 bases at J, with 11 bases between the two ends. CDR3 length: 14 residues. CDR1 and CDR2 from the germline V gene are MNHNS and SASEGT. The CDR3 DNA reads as TGTGCCAGCAGTCCCGGGACAAGCTCCTACGAGCAGTACTTC. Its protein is CASSPGTSSYEQYF.

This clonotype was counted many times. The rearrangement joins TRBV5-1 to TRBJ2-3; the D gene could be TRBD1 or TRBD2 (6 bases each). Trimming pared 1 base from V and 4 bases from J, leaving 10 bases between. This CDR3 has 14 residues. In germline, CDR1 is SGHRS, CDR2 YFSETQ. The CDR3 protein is CASSLPRGADTQYF. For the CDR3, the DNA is TGCGCCAGCAGCTTGCCGAGGGGGGCAGATACGCAGTATTTT.

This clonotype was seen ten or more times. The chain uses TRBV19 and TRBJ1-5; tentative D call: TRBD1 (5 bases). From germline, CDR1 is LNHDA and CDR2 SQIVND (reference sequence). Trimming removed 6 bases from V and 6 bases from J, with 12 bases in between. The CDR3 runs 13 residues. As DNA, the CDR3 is TGTGCCAGTAGGGACGGGGGAAGTCAGCCCCAGCATTTT. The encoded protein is CASRDGGSQPQHF.

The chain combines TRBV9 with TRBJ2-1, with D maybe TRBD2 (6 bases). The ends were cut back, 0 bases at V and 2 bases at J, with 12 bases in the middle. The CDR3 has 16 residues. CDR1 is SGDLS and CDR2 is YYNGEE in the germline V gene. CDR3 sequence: CASSVVGSGTYNEQFF. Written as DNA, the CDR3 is TGTGCCAGCAGCGTAGTCGGTAGCGGAACCTACAATGAGCAGTTCTTC.

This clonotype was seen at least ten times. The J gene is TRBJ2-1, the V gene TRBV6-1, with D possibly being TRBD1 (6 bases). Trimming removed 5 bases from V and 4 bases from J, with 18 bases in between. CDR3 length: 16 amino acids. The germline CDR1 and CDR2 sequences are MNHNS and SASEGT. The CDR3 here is CASSQTRGALYNEQFF. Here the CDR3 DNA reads TGTGCCAGCAGTCAAACCAGGGGCGCCCTTTACAATGAGCAGTTCTTC.

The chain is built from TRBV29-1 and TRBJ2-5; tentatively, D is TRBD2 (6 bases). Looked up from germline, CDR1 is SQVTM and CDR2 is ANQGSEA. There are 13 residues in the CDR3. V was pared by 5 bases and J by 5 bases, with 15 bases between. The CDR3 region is CSVPGTQGETQYF. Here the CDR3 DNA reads TGCAGCGTTCCAGGGACTCAAGGGGAGACCCAGTACTTC.

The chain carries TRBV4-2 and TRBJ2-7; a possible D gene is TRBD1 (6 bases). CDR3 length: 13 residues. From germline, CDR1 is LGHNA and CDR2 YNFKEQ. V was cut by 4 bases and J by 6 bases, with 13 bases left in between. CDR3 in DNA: TGTGCCAGCAGCCCTGGGGGCCTCTGCGAGCAGTACTTC. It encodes CASSPGGLCEQYF.

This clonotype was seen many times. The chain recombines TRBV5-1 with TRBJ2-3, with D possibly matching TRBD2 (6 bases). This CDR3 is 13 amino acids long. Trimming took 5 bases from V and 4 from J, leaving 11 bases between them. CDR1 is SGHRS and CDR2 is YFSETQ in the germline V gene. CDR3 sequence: CASSPSGADTQYF. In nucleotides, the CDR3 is TGCGCCAGCAGTCCCTCGGGGGCAGATACGCAGTATTTT.

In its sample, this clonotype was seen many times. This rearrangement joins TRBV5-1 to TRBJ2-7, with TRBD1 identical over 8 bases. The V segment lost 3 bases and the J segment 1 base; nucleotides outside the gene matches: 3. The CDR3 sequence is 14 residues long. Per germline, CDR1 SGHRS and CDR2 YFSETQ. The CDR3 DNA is TGCGCCAGCAGCTCTGGGACAGGATCCTACGAGCAGTACTTC. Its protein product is CASSSGTGSYEQYF.

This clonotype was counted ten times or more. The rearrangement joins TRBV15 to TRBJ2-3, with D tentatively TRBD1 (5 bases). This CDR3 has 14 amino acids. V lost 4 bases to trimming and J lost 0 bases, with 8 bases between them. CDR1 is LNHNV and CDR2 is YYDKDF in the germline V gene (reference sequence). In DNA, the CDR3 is TGTGCCACCAGCAACAGGATCAGCACAGATACGCAGTATTTT. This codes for CATSNRISTDTQYF.

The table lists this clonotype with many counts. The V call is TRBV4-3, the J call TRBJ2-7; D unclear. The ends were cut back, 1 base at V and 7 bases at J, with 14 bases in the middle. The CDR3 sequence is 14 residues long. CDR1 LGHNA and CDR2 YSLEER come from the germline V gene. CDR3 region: CASSQVLGKREQYF. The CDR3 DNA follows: TGCGCCAGCAGCCAAGTGCTAGGGAAAAGGGAGCAGTACTTC.